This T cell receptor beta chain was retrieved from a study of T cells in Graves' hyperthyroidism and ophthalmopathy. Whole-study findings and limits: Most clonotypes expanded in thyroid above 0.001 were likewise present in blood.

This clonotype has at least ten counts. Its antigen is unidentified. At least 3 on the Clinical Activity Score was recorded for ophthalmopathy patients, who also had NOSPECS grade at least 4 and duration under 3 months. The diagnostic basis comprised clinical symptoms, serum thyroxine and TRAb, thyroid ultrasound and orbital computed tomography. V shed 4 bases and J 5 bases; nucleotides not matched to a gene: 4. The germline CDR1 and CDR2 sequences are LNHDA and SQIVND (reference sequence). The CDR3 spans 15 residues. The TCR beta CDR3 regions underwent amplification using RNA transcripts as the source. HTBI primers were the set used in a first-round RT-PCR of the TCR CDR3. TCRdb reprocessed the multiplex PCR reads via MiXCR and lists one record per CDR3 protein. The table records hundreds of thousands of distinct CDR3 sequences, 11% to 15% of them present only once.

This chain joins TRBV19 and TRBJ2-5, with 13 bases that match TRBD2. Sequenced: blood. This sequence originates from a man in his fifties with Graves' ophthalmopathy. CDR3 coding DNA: TGTGCCAGTAGTACCGGGACTAGCGGGATGGAGACCCAGTACTTC. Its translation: CASSTGTSGMETQYF.